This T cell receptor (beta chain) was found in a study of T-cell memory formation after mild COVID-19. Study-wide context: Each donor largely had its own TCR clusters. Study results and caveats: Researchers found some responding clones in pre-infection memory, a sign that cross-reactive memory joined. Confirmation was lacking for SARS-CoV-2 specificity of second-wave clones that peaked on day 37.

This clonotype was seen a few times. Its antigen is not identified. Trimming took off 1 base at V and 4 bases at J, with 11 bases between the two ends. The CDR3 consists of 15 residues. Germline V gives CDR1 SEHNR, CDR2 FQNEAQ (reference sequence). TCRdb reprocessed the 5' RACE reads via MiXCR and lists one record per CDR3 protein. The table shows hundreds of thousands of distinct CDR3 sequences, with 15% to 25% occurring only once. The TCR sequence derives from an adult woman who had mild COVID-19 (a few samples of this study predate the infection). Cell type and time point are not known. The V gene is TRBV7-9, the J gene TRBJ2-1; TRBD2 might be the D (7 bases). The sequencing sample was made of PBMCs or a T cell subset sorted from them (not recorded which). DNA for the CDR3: TGTGCCAGCAGCTTAGTACGGGGGGCTTACAATGAGCAGTTCTTC. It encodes CASSLVRGAYNEQFF.